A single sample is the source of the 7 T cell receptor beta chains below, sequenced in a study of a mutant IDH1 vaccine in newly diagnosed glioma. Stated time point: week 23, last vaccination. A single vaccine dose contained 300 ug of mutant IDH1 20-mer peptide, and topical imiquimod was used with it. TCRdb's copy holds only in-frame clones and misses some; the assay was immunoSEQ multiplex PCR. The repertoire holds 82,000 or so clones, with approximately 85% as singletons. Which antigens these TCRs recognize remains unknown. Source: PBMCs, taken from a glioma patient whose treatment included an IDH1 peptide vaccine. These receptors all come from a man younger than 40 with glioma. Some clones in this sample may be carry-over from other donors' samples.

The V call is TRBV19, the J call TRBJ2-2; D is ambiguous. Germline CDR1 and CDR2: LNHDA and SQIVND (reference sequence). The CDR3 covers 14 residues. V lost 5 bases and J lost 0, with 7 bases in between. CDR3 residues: CASSPQANTGELFF. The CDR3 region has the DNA TGTGCCAGTAGTCCCCAGGCGAACACCGGGGAGCTGTTTTTT.

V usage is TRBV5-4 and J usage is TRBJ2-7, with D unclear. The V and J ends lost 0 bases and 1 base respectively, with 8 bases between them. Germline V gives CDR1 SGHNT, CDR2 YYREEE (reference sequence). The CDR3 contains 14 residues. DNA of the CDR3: TGTGCCAGCAGCTTGGAGTTCGGGTCCTACGAGCAGTACTTC. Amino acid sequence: CASSLEFGSYEQYF.

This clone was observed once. CDR3 DNA sequence: TGTGCCAGCAGTAGAGGGAACGGAGATACGCAGTATTTT. It translates to CASSRGNGDTQYF. The chain joins TRBV2 to TRBJ2-3; a weak D match, TRBD2 (5 bases). Per the germline V gene, CDR1 is SNHLY and CDR2 is FYNNEI. The CDR3 loop spans 13 amino acids. The V end was cut by 5 bases, the J end by 5 bases, with 11 bases between.

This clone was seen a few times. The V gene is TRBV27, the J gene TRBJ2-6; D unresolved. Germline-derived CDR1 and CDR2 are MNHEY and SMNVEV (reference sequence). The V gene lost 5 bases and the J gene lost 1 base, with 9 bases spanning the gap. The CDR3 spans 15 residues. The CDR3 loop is CASSASQSGANVLTF. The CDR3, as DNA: TGTGCCAGCAGTGCCTCGCAGTCTGGGGCCAACGTCCTGACTTTC.

The CDR3 DNA follows: TGTGCCAGCAGCGCTAAACCCAGGGGAGCACCCCCAGATACGCAGTATTTT. Translating gives CASSAKPRGAPPDTQYF. The chain combines TRBV7-3 with TRBJ2-3; D may be TRBD1 (6 bases). Deletions cut 5 bases from V and 4 bases from J, with 22 bases between. Per the germline V gene, CDR1 is SGHTA and CDR2 is FQGTGA. The CDR3 spans 17 residues. The whole variable domain, filled in from reference TRBV7-3 and TRBJ2-3, reads GAGVSQTPSNKVTEKGKYVELRCDPISGHTALYWYRQSLGQGPEFLIYFQGTGAADDSGLPNDRFFAVRPEGSVSTLKIQRTERGDSAVYLCASSAKPRGAPPDTQYFGPGTRLTVL.

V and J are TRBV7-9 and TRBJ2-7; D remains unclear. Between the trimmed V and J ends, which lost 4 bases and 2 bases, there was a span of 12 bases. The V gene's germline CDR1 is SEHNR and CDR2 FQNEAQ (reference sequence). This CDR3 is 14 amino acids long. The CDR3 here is CASSSLLVPYEQYF. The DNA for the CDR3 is TGTGCCAGCAGCTCTCTACTGGTTCCCTACGAGCAGTACTTC.

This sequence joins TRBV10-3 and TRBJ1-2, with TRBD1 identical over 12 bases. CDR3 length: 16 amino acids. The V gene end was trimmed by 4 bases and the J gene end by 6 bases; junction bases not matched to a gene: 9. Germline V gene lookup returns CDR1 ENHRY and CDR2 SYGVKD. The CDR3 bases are TGTGCCATCAGTGTTCTGGGACAGGGGGCTGTCGATGGCTACACCTTC. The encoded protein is CAISVLGQGAVDGYTF.